The 5 T cell receptor beta chains reported below all come from one sample, sequenced in a study of T cell changes during pregnancy in multiple sclerosis. Generated by immunoSEQ multiplex PCR, the TCRdb table keeps only in-frame clones and is missing some. The sample contains around 40,000 clones, approximately 90% of which appear only once. Sequencing used CD4+ T cells from peripheral blood mononuclear cells, obtained in the second trimester of pregnancy. The receptors derive from a female donor with multiple sclerosis, enrolled in a pregnancy study.

The chain uses TRBV19 and TRBJ1-2, with 8 bases that match TRBD1. Germline CDR1 LNHDA, CDR2 SQIVND (reference sequence). This CDR3 is built from 14 residues. The ends lost 4 bases at V and 4 bases at J; junction bases unmatched: 5. The CDR3 spells CASSNGQGPYGYTF. Here the CDR3 DNA reads TGTGCCAGTAGTAATGGACAGGGCCCCTATGGCTACACCTTC.

The rearrangement uses TRBV10-3 and TRBJ2-7; TRBD1 aligns across 8 bases. V dropped 3 bases and J dropped 9; count of bases not matched to a gene: 10. Germline CDR1 ENHRY, CDR2 SYGVKD. This CDR3 spans 14 amino acids. CDR3 sequence: CAISDRQGSQWQYF. The CDR3 DNA reads TGTGCCATCAGTGACAGACAGGGGTCCCAGTGGCAGTACTTC.

The chain employs TRBV6-5 and TRBJ1-2; a weak D match, TRBD1 (5 bases). V shed 6 bases and J shed 0 bases, with 14 bases lying between them. CDR1 is MNHEY and CDR2 is SVGAGI in the germline V gene. The CDR3 covers 15 residues. DNA of the CDR3: TGTGCCAGCAGCTTACATCAGGGCGCTAACTATGGCTACACCTTC. It translates to CASSLHQGANYGYTF.

The chain links TRBV4-3 to TRBJ1-6, with 9 bases identical to TRBD1. CDR3 length: 15 residues. Germline loops: CDR1 LGHNA, CDR2 YSLEER. Losses at the gene ends were 4 bases for V and 10 bases for J; bases not matched to a gene: 8. CDR3 bases: TGCGCCAGCAGCCTAGGGCGACAGGGGGAATCACCCCTCCACTTT. This codes for CASSLGRQGESPLHF.

CDR3 protein: CASSRGSYYGYTF. For the CDR3, the DNA is TGTGCCAGTAGTCGCGGCTCTTACTATGGCTACACCTTC. The rearrangement links TRBV19 to TRBJ1-2, with D uncertain. Germline V gene data show CDR1 as LNHDA and CDR2 as SQIVND (reference sequence). Trimming shortened V by 5 bases and J by 3 bases, and 10 bases separated the two germline ends. The CDR3 runs 13 residues.